Sequencing of this T cell receptor beta chain was carried out in a study of PD-1 blockade in classical Hodgkin lymphoma. This clone was picked up one time. The antigen is not known. CDR3 length: 15 amino acids. V shed 4 bases, J shed 3 bases, and the junction held 7 bases outside the gene matches. Germline V gives CDR1 SGHAT, CDR2 FQNNGV. Study-level findings and limits: A significant rise in TCR diversity was seen by C4D1 for CD4+ cells but not for CD8+ cells. What drove the repertoire differences, possibly disease activity or prior therapy, has not been defined. Relative to healthy donors, newly diagnosed patients reportedly had lower baseline TCR diversity, which was reported as lower still in relapsed/refractory patients.

Sequencing used immunoSEQ multiplex PCR; TCRdb keeps in-frame clones, though not all of them. The repertoire holds about 40,000 clones, around 87% seen once, with roughly 9% in the top ten. Relapse was seen in all patients after autologous stem cell transplantation, and brentuximab vedotin exposure was variable. This receptor was obtained from a human donor with classical Hodgkin lymphoma. Here the sequenced sample was peripheral blood mononuclear cells (PBMCs), taken at baseline. The gene calls are TRBV11-2 and TRBJ1-2, with 8 positions matching TRBD1. CDR3 nucleotide sequence: TGTGCCAGCAGCTATACCTCAGGGGGCCACTATGGCTACACCTTC. Translation: CASSYTSGGHYGYTF.